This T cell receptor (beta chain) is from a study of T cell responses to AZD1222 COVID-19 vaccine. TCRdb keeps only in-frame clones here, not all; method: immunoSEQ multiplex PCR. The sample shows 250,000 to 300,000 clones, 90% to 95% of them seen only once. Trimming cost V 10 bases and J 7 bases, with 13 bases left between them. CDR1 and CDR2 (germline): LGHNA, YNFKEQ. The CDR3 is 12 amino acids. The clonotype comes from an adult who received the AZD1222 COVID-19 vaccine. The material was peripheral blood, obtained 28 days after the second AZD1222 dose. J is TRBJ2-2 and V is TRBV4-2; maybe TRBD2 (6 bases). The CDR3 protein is CATPGSHGELFF. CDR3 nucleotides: TGTGCCACCCCCGGGAGCCACGGGGAGCTGTTTTTT.